These 11 T cell receptor beta chains originate from one sample sequenced in a study of blood T cell repertoires in COVID-19. Sequenced by immunoSEQ multiplex PCR; TCRdb stores in-frame clones only, minus some. The profile shows approximately 190,000 clones, around 80% of them singletons. The sample taken for sequencing was peripheral blood. These receptors all come from a young man with active or convalescent COVID-19.

The chain is built from TRBV5-3 and TRBJ1-3, with D possibly being TRBD1 (6 bases). TRBV5-3 belongs to the ORF category, with a function that is uncertain. V lost 4 bases to trimming and J lost 4 bases, with 12 bases between them. This CDR3 contains 14 residues. The CDR3: CARSRGQRGNTIYF. In nucleotides, the CDR3 is TGTGCCAGAAGCCGCGGACAGAGAGGAAACACCATATATTTT.

In DNA form, the CDR3 reads TGCGCCAGCAGCCTAGAGGGAACGCTTAATGAAAAACTGTTTTTT. This sequence encodes CASSLEGTLNEKLFF. J is TRBJ1-4 and V is TRBV5-1; no definite D call. This CDR3 contains 15 residues. Germline values: CDR1 SGHRS, CDR2 YFSETQ. V lost 4 bases, J lost 4 bases, and 14 bases lay in between.

The chain is built from TRBV28 and TRBJ1-2, with no clear D. From germline, CDR1 is MDHEN and CDR2 SYDVKM. Trimming took 1 base from V and 6 from J, leaving 9 bases between them. The CDR3 totals 13 residues. This chain's CDR3 is CASSLLAMNGYTF. CDR3 nucleotide sequence: TGTGCCAGCAGTTTATTGGCCATGAATGGCTACACCTTC.

The V and J genes are TRBV7-2 and TRBJ1-4; TRBD1 matches 7 bases. This CDR3 contains 13 residues. CDR1 and CDR2 from the germline V gene are SGHTA and FQGNSA. The V segment lost 5 bases and the J segment 14 bases; nucleotides outside the gene matches: 11. This CDR3 is CASSGQAPRDLFF. In DNA, the CDR3 is TGTGCCAGCAGCGGACAGGCCCCCCGGGATCTGTTTTTT.

There are a few counts of this clone. The V and J genes are TRBV6-5 and TRBJ2-7, with D possibly TRBD2 on 6 matching bases. The CDR3 contains 16 residues. With 0 bases removed from V and 2 bases from J, the gap between germline ends came to 14 bases. Germline lookup yields CDR1 MNHEY and CDR2 SVGAGI. The CDR3 loop is CASSYSRASATYEQYF. The CDR3, as DNA: TGTGCCAGCAGTTACTCGAGGGCTAGCGCCACCTACGAGCAGTACTTC.

This chain connects TRBV29-1 to TRBJ2-5; TRBD1 might be the D (6 bases). V was trimmed by 4 bases and J by 5 bases, leaving 23 bases between them. Germline loops: CDR1 SQVTM, CDR2 ANQGSEA. This CDR3 region has 16 residues. This CDR3 reads CSVATSTGQLPETQYF. The CDR3, as DNA: TGCAGCGTTGCCACCTCAACGGGACAACTCCCCGAGACCCAGTACTTC.

The chain couples TRBV10-1 to TRBJ2-1; D is perhaps TRBD2 (5 bases). Trimming stripped 3 bases from V and 7 bases from J, with 10 bases between. CDR1 and CDR2 from the germline V gene are WNHNN and SYGVQD (reference sequence). This CDR3 has 13 residues. The CDR3 nucleotides read TGCGCCAGCAGTGACCCTCCGGGGAATGAGCAGTTCTTC. Translation gives CASSDPPGNEQFF.

With respect to this clone: Other DNA sequences from this sample encode an identical CDR3 as well. This chain links TRBV7-2 with TRBJ2-3, with D possibly matching TRBD2 (6 bases). The CDR3 is 15 residues long. Looked up from germline, CDR1 is SGHTA and CDR2 is FQGNSA. The germline V and J ends were trimmed by 0 bases and 0 bases, with 7 bases remaining between them. The CDR3 loop reads CASSLAGTSTDTQYF. The CDR3 nucleotides read TGTGCCAGCAGCTTAGCCGGGACTAGCACAGATACGCAGTATTTT.

The chain employs TRBV25-1 and TRBJ2-1; 8 bases line up with TRBD2. The trim removed 6 bases at V and 1 base at J, leaving 5 bases unmatched. CDR1 and CDR2 from the germline V gene are MGHDK and SYGVNS. This CDR3 region has 15 residues. The CDR3 DNA follows: TGTGCCAGCAGCTCTAGCGGGCCTTCCTACAATGAGCAGTTCTTC. This translates into CASSSSGPSYNEQFF.

This clone was recorded a few times. This chain links TRBV7-9 with TRBJ1-1; D gene uncertain. The germline CDR1 and CDR2 sequences are SEHNR and FQNEAQ (reference sequence). V dropped 6 bases and J dropped 1 base, with 6 bases sitting between them. This CDR3 contains 12 residues. In nucleotides, the CDR3 is TGTGCCAGCAGTAGACAGAACACTGAAGCTTTCTTT. It yields the protein CASSRQNTEAFF.

The V and J genes are TRBV7-2 and TRBJ2-1, with TRBD2 identical over 9 bases. The CDR3 consists of 19 residues. Germline CDR1 and CDR2: SGHTA and FQGNSA. V lost 5 bases, J lost 5 bases, and 19 bases stayed unmatched. As DNA, the CDR3 is TGTGCCAGCAGCCCTCGCGGGGGCGGGAGGGCCGAGAGGAACAATGAGCAGTTCTTC. Amino acids: CASSPRGGGRAERNNEQFF.